This TCR beta chain was observed in a study of immune characteristics of hereditary and idiopathic chronic pancreatitis. The table came from immunoSEQ multiplex PCR; TCRdb's copy has only in-frame clones and leaves some out. Here the sample spans around 9,000 clones, around 79% being singletons. Chronic pancreatitis tissue was collected during total pancreatectomy with islet autotransplantation. Chronic pancreatitis patients in the study lacked known diabetes history. V lost 5 bases and J lost 2, with 6 bases in between. The CDR3 has 11 amino acids. Germline-derived CDR1 and CDR2 are DFQATT and SNEGSKA (reference sequence).

Sequenced input: pancreas tissue with idiopathic chronic pancreatitis. The clonotype originates from a human donor with chronic pancreatitis. The rearrangement uses TRBV20-1 and TRBJ2-5; no firm D call. This CDR3 is CSAPKQETQYF. The CDR3 bases are TGCAGTGCTCCAAAACAAGAGACCCAGTACTTC.